This T cell receptor (beta chain) was sequenced during a study of control samples from healthy donors and cancer patients. Germline loops: CDR1 SGDLS, CDR2 YYNGEE. The CDR3 has 14 amino acids. With V trimmed by 4 bases and J by 4 bases, 3 bases remained unmatched. Measured with immunoSEQ multiplex PCR; TCRdb has only the in-frame clones, and not every one. The table includes 160,000 or so clones, less than 95% detected once. This clone has a handful of counts. This chain links TRBV9 with TRBJ1-5, with TRBD1 matching over 9 bases. The source of this sequence is a man in his sixties with colorectal cancer. The sample was PBMCs. CDR3 coding DNA: TGTGCCAGCAGCCCAGGACAGGGGAATCAGCCCCAGCATTTT. It yields the protein CASSPGQGNQPQHF.